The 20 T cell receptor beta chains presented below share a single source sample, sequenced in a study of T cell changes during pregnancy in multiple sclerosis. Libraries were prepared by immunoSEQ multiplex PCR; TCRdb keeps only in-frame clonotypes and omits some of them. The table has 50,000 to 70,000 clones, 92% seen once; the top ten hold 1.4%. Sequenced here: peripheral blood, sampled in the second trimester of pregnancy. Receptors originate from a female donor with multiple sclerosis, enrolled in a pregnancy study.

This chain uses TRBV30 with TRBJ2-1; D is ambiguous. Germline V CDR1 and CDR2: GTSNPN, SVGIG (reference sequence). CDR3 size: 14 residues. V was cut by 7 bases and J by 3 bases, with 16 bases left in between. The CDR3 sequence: CAFLVLISYNEQFF. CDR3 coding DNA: TGTGCCTTTCTCGTTCTGATTAGCTACAATGAGCAGTTCTTC. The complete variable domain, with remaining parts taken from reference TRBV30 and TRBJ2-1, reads SQTIHQWPATLVQPVGSPLSLECTVEGTSNPNLYWYRQAAGRGLQLLFYSVGIGQISSEVPQNLSASRPQDRQFILSSKKLLLSDSGFYLCAFLVLISYNEQFFGPGTRLTVL.

The CDR3 protein is CASRPPRGLAVYNEQFF. The CDR3 DNA reads as TGTGCCAGCAGACCACCCAGGGGGCTAGCGGTCTACAATGAGCAGTTCTTC. The V and J genes are TRBV7-9 and TRBJ2-1, with D possibly matching TRBD1 (8 bases). V lost 6 bases, J lost 3 bases, and 21 bases lay in between. There are 17 residues in the CDR3. CDR1 is SEHNR, CDR2 FQNEAQ, per germline (reference sequence).

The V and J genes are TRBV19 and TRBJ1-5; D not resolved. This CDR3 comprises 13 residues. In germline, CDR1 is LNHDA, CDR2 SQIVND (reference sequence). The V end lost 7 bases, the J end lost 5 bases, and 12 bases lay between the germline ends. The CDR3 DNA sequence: TGTGCCAGTAACGCGGGAGGCGATCAGCCCCAGCATTTT. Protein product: CASNAGGDQPQHF.

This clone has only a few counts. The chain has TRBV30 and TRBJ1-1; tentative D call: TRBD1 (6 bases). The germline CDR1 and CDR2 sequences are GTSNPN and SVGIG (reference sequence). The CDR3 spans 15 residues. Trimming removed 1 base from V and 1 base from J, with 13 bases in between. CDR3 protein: CAWSENRERNTEAFF. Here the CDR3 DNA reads TGTGCCTGGAGTGAAAACAGGGAAAGGAACACTGAAGCTTTCTTT.

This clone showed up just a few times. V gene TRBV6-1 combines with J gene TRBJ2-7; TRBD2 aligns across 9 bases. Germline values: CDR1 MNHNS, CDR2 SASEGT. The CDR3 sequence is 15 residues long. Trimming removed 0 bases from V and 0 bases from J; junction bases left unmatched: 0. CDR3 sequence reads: CASSEATSGSYEQYF. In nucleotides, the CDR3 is TGTGCCAGCAGTGAAGCGACTAGCGGCTCCTACGAGCAGTACTTC.

CDR3 amino acids: CASSKGGRDEETQYF. CDR3 sequence (DNA): TGTGCCAGCAGCAAAGGGGGCCGAGATGAAGAGACCCAGTACTTC. This rearrangement joins TRBV21-1 to TRBJ2-5; TRBD1 reflects the table's D call only, with no check against the DNA. TRBV21-1 is assigned pseudogene status. The CDR3 has 15 residues.

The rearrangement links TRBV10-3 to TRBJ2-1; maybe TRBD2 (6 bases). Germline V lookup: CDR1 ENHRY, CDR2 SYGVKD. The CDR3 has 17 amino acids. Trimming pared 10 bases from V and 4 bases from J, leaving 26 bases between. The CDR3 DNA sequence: TGTGCCAGACAAATTCTACCGGGACTGGGACCTTACAATGAGCAGTTCTTC. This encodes CARQILPGLGPYNEQFF.

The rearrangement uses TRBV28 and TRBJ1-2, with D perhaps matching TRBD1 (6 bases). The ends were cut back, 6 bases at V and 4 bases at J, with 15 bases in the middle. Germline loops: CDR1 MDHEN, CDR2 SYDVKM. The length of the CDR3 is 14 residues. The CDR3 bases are TGTGCCAGCAGAATGACAGGAAAGGCCTATGGCTACACCTTC. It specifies CASRMTGKAYGYTF.

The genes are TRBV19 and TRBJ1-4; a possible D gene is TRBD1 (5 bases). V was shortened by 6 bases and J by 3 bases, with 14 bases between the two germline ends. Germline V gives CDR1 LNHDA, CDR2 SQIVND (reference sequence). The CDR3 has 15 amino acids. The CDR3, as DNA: TGTGCCAGTAGCCCACAACAGGTACCTAATGAAAAACTGTTTTTT. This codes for CASSPQQVPNEKLFF.

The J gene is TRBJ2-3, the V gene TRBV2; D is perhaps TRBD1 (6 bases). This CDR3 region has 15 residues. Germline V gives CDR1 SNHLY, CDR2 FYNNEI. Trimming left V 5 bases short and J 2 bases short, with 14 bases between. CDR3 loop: CASSQETGSTDTQYF. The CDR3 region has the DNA TGTGCCAGCAGTCAAGAGACAGGTTCCACAGATACGCAGTATTTT.

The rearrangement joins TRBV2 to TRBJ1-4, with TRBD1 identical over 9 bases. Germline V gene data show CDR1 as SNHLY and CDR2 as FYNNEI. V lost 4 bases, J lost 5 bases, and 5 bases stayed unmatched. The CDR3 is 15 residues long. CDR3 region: CASSGTGVANEKLFF. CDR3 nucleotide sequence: TGTGCCAGCAGTGGGACAGGGGTGGCGAATGAAAAACTGTTTTTT.

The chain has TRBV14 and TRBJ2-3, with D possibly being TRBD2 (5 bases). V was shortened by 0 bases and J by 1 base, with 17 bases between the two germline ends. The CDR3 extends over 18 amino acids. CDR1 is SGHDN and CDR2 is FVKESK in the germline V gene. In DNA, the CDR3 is TGTGCCAGCAGCCAAGATGGGGTTAGGAGCGGAGGCACAGATACGCAGTATTTT. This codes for CASSQDGVRSGGTDTQYF.

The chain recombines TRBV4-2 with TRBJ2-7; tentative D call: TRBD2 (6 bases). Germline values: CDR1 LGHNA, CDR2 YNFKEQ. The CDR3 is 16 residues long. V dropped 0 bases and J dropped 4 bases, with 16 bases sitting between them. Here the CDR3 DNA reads TGTGCCAGCAGCCAAGATCAAGGGCCGCTAGCGTACGAGCAGTACTTC. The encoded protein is CASSQDQGPLAYEQYF.

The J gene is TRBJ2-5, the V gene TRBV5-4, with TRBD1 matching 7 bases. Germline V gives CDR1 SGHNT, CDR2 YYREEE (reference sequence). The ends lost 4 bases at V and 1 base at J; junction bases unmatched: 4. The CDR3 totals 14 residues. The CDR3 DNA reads TGTGCCAGCAGCAAGGACAGGTCCCAAGAGACCCAGTACTTC. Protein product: CASSKDRSQETQYF.

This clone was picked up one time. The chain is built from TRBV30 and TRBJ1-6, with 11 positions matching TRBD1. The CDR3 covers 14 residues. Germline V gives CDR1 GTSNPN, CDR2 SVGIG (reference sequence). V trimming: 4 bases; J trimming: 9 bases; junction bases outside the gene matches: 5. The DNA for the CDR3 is TGTGCCTGGACGCCGGGACAGGGGGGTTCACCCCTCCACTTT. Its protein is CAWTPGQGGSPLHF.

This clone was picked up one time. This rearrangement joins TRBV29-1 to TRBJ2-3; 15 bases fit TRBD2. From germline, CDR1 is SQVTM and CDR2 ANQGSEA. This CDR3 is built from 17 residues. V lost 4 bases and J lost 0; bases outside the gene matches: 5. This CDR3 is CSVVPGLAGGSTDTQYF. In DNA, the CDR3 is TGCAGCGTTGTCCCGGGACTAGCGGGAGGTAGCACAGATACGCAGTATTTT.

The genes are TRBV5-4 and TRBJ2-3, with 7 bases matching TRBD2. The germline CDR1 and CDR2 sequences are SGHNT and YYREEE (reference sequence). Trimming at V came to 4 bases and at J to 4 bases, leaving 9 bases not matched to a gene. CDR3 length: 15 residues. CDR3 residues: CASSAGTMRPDTQYF. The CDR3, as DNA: TGTGCCAGCAGCGCCGGGACTATGAGGCCAGATACGCAGTATTTT. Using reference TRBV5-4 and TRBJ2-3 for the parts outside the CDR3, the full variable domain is ETGVTQSPTHLIKTRGQQVTLRCSSQSGHNTVSWYQQALGQGPQFIFQYYREEENGRGNFPPRFSGLQFPNYSSELNVNALELDDSALYLCASSAGTMRPDTQYFGPGTRLTVL.

The DNA of the CDR3 is TGTGCCAGTAGCTCGACAGGGAGCTATGGCTACACCTTC. It codes for CASSSTGSYGYTF. The V and J genes are TRBV19 and TRBJ1-2, with 7 bases fitting TRBD1. The V gene's germline CDR1 is LNHDA and CDR2 SQIVND (reference sequence). The CDR3 runs to 13 residues. V was clipped by 6 bases and J by 4 bases; unmatched bases: 5.

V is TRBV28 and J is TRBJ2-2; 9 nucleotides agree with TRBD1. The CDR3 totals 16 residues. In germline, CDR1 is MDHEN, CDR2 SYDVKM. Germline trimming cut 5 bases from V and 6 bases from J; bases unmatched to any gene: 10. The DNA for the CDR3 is TGTGCCAGCAGTAAATCCGGGACAGGGTACTCCGGGGAGCTGTTTTTT. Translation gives CASSKSGTGYSGELFF. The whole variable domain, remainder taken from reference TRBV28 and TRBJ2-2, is DVKVTQSSRYLVKRTGEKVFLECVQDMDHENMFWYRQDPGLGLRLIYFSYDVKMKEKGDIPEGYSVSREKKERFSLILESASTNQTSMYLCASSKSGTGYSGELFFGEGSRLTVL.

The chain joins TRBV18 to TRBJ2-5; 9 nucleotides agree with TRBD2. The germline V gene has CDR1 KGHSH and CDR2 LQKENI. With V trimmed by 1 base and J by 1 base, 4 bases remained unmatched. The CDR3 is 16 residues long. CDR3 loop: CASSPRSSGTQETQYF. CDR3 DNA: TGTGCCAGCTCACCACGGTCTAGCGGGACCCAAGAGACCCAGTACTTC.